This TCR beta chain was found in a study of cytotoxic CD8 clonotypes in ibrutinib-treated CLL. About the study: Samples showed on average around 250,000 productive templates and roughly 90,000 productive rearrangements.

This CDR3 is built from 14 residues. Germline V gene data show CDR1 as MNHEY and CDR2 as SVGAGI. V was trimmed by 7 bases and J by 3 bases, leaving 16 bases between them. Study results and caveats: At progression, clonality fell back toward baseline after rising at ibrutinib response. Private clonotypes, not public ones, expanded at ibrutinib response. Sustained-remission patients were sampled at one set of times and progressing patients at different ones.

As concerns this clone: What it binds is not known.

Measured with immunoSEQ multiplex PCR; TCRdb has only the in-frame clones, and not every one. The sample lists about 130,000 clones, about 79% seen once, with around 13% in the top ten. The TCR comes from a human donor with chronic lymphocytic leukemia. The V and J genes are TRBV6-5 and TRBJ2-7; possibly TRBD1 for D (6 bases). The material sequenced was PBMCs, taken after 12 months of ibrutinib treatment. The CDR3 DNA sequence: TGTGCCAGCAAACGGACAGACGGGAACTACGAGCAGTACTTC. Its protein is CASKRTDGNYEQYF.